A selection of T cell receptor beta chains follows, all from one sample in a study of blood T cells in healthy people across ages. TCRdb passed the 5' RACE reads through MiXCR, listing each CDR3 protein once. The table has more than 1,400,000 distinct CDR3 sequences, about 40% seen once. Sequenced: blood. The receptors shown here come from a woman aged 18-29 years in good health. CDR3s include the opening cysteine and the closing phenylalanine or tryptophan. A D gene is named only where the DNA matches it firmly. Not all rows give a size; the values are once, few, many and, for expanded clones, a class.

cdr3_aa cdr3_nt j_call v_call clone_size d_call
CASSQDQGLVETQYF TGTGCCAGCAGCCAAGATCAGGGACTAGTAGAGACCCAGTACTTC TRBJ2-5 TRBV3-1 . TRBD2
CASSWTLRDSTYEQYF TGTGCCAGCAGTTGGACCCTCCGGGACAGTACCTACGAGCAGTACTTC TRBJ2-7 TRBV27 . TRBD1
CASSQASPGQGVEQFF TGCGCCAGCAGCCAAGCATCACCGGGACAGGGTGTTGAGCAGTTCTTC TRBJ2-1 TRBV4-1 few TRBD1
CASRLGRGRYEQYF TGTGCCAGCAGGCTTGGACGAGGACGGTACGAGCAGTACTTC TRBJ2-7 TRBV28 . .
CSTGRYNEQFF TGCAGTACCGGTCGATACAATGAGCAGTTCTTC TRBJ2-1 TRBV20-1 many .
CAWSPSLLSTNEKLFF TGTGCCTGGAGCCCCAGCCTTCTCTCAACTAATGAAAAACTGTTTTTT TRBJ1-4 TRBV30 . .
CSAAGSYNEKLFF TGCAGCGCCGCTGGCAGCTATAATGAAAAACTGTTTTTT TRBJ1-4 TRBV29-1 . .
CASSYGEYRSYEQYF TGTGCCAGCAGTTACGGAGAGTACAGATCCTACGAGCAGTACTTC TRBJ2-7 TRBV6-6 . .
CASSLWLAEETQYF TGTGCCAGCAGCTTATGGCTAGCGGAAGAGACCCAGTACTTC TRBJ2-5 TRBV11-2 many TRBD2
CASSGSGRRVNEQFF TGCGCCAGCAGCGGGAGCGGGAGGAGGGTTAATGAGCAGTTCTTC TRBJ2-1 TRBV5-1 . TRBD2